One and the same sample provided the 23 T cell receptor beta chains below, sequenced in a study of blood T cell repertoires in COVID-19. Generated by immunoSEQ multiplex PCR, the TCRdb table keeps only in-frame clones and is missing some. The table has 230,000 or so clones, almost 90% seen once. Sequencing used PBMCs or T cells enriched from blood (not recorded which). The source is a woman between 45 and 65 years old with acute COVID-19.

This chain joins TRBV28 and TRBJ1-2; D is unresolved. V was pared by 5 bases and J by 4 bases, with 26 bases between. The CDR3 contains 18 residues. CDR1 and CDR2 from the germline V gene are MDHEN and SYDVKM. The CDR3 protein is CASSLPPVGWRASYGYTF. For the CDR3, the DNA is TGTGCCAGCAGTCTACCCCCGGTTGGGTGGAGGGCCTCCTATGGCTACACCTTC.

The chain combines TRBV10-3 with TRBJ2-4; the match to TRBD2 covers 13 bases. Germline lookup yields CDR1 ENHRY and CDR2 SYGVKD. The CDR3 is 21 residues long. The V segment lost 5 bases and the J segment 1 base; nucleotides outside the gene matches: 17. The DNA for the CDR3 is TGTGCCATCAGTAACCCAAGGACTAGCGGGAGTAGGGTCCTGGCCAAAAACATTCAGTACTTC. It is translated as CAISNPRTSGSRVLAKNIQYF.

The rearrangement uses TRBV18 and TRBJ1-6, with 8 bases identical to TRBD1. The germline gives CDR1 KGHSH, CDR2 LQKENI. The J segment lost 5 bases and the V segment lost 3 bases, leaving 0 bases of the junction unmatched. The CDR3 totals 14 residues. CDR3 sequence (DNA): TGTGCCAGCTCACCGACAGGGGATAATTCACCCCTCCACTTT. The encoded protein is CASSPTGDNSPLHF.

The CDR3 DNA sequence: TGTGCCAGCAGCCAAAGACAGGCTGCCCGGTCACCCCTCCACTTT. This translates into CASSQRQAARSPLHF. V gene TRBV3-1 (or the pseudogene TRBV3-2) combines with J gene TRBJ1-6, with D tentatively TRBD1 (6 bases). CDR3 length: 15 amino acids. Trimming removed 2 bases at V and 10 bases at J, with 15 bases between. CDR1 is LGHDT, CDR2 YNNKEL, per germline (reference sequence).

This clone was found once. The V gene is TRBV28, the J gene TRBJ2-1, with a weak D call TRBD2 (7 bases). Germline V CDR1 and CDR2: MDHEN, SYDVKM. The length of the CDR3 is 16 residues. Trimming cost V 1 base and J 5 bases, with 15 bases left between them. The CDR3 DNA reads as TGTGCCAGCAGTTTATTGGGGGGGGCGCGTGACAATGAGCAGTTCTTC. Translated: CASSLLGGARDNEQFF.

About this clone itself: This same CDR3 is encoded by further DNA sequences in the sample. The rearrangement uses TRBV28 and TRBJ2-7; D is unresolved. The CDR3 sequence is 13 residues long. Trimming removed 3 bases at V and 0 bases at J, with 6 bases between. CDR1 MDHEN and CDR2 SYDVKM come from the germline V gene. The CDR3 protein is CASSFGGSYEQYF. CDR3 DNA sequence: TGTGCCAGCAGTTTCGGCGGCTCCTACGAGCAGTACTTC.

The V call is TRBV7-4, the J call TRBJ1-5; D is unclear. The CDR3 consists of 12 residues. The germline gives CDR1 SGHVT, CDR2 SQSDAQ. With 5 bases removed from V and 9 bases from J, the gap between germline ends came to 11 bases. The CDR3 loop is CASSNRPRPQHF. DNA for the CDR3: TGTGCCAGCAGCAACCGTCCGCGGCCCCAGCATTTT.

The J gene is TRBJ2-2, the V gene TRBV7-2, with D hard to call. The germline gives CDR1 SGHTA, CDR2 FQGNSA. The V gene lost 5 bases and the J gene lost 5 bases, with 9 bases spanning the gap. CDR3 length: 13 amino acids. The CDR3 DNA reads as TGTGCCAGCAGCCCGTTGAGAACCGGGGAGCTGTTTTTT. Protein: CASSPLRTGELFF.

This clone was seen just once. CDR3 coding DNA: TGTGCCAGCAGCTTAGGATTCGACCAGGGTAGTGAGCAGTTCTTC. Residues: CASSLGFDQGSEQFF. V is TRBV7-9 and J is TRBJ2-1; tentative D call: TRBD1 (5 bases). Per germline, CDR1 SEHNR and CDR2 FQNEAQ (reference sequence). V was trimmed by 1 base and J by 9 bases, leaving 16 bases between them. This CDR3 contains 15 residues.

The chain links TRBV5-1 to TRBJ2-7; perhaps TRBD1 as D (6 bases). CDR1 and CDR2 (germline): SGHRS, YFSETQ. There are 14 residues in the CDR3. The V gene lost 4 bases and the J gene lost 6 bases, with 17 bases spanning the gap. CDR3 DNA: TGCGCCAGCAGCAGGACAGTTAGTGTGACCGAGCAGTACTTC. This sequence encodes CASSRTVSVTEQYF.

The chain carries TRBV5-1 and TRBJ1-1, with a tentative D call TRBD1 (5 bases). V lost 0 bases, J lost 5 bases, and 17 bases lay in between. Germline V gene sequence: CDR1 SGHRS, CDR2 YFSETQ. This CDR3 is built from 16 residues. CDR3 DNA sequence: TGCGCCAGCAGCTTGGATAACGCTCTGGGGGGGACTGAAGCTTTCTTT. Translated, it gives CASSLDNALGGTEAFF. Full variable domain (outside the CDR3, taken from reference TRBV5-1 and TRBJ1-1): KAGVTQTPRYLIKTRGQQVTLSCSPISGHRSVSWYQQTPGQGLQFLFEYFSETQRNKGNFPGRFSGRQFSNSRSEMNVSTLELGDSALYLCASSLDNALGGTEAFFGQGTRLTVV.

The CDR3 spells CASTSTATEAFF. The CDR3 bases are TGTGCCAGCACCAGCACAGCCACTGAAGCTTTCTTT. The genes are TRBV4-2 and TRBJ1-1; D is ambiguous. The V gene lost 7 bases and the J gene lost 4 bases, with 10 bases spanning the gap. CDR1 LGHNA and CDR2 YNFKEQ come from the germline V gene. The CDR3 runs 12 residues.

The rearrangement links TRBV15 to TRBJ1-1, with D possibly matching TRBD1 (6 bases). In germline, CDR1 is LNHNV, CDR2 YYDKDF (reference sequence). Trimming removed 2 bases from V and 7 bases from J, with 20 bases in between. The CDR3 extends over 16 amino acids. The chain's CDR3 is CATSRRTGMGVGEAFF. The CDR3 DNA sequence: TGTGCCACCAGCAGACGAACAGGGATGGGGGTGGGTGAAGCTTTCTTT.

J is TRBJ2-3 and V is TRBV7-9, with TRBD1 identical over 7 bases. The CDR3 has 13 residues. The trim removed 4 bases at V and 6 bases at J, leaving 4 bases unmatched. Germline V gene data show CDR1 as SEHNR and CDR2 as FQNEAQ (reference sequence). This chain's CDR3 is CASSSKGQDTQYF. DNA of the CDR3: TGTGCCAGCAGCTCAAAGGGACAGGATACGCAGTATTTT.

To note about this clone: Within the sample, other DNA sequences also encode this same CDR3. This chain links TRBV7-3 with TRBJ2-3; no clear D gene. With 2 bases removed from V and 1 base from J, the gap between germline ends came to 4 bases. The CDR3 contains 13 residues. From germline, CDR1 is SGHTA and CDR2 FQGTGA. This CDR3 is CASSLSGTDTQYF. In DNA, the CDR3 is TGTGCCAGCAGCTTATCCGGCACAGATACGCAGTATTTT.

The V call is TRBV6-5, the J call TRBJ2-5; 9 nucleotides align to TRBD1. This CDR3 spans 14 amino acids. The V and J ends lost 5 bases and 6 bases, in that order; junction bases with no gene match: 7. Germline V gives CDR1 MNHEY, CDR2 SVGAGI. The CDR3 DNA is TGTGCCAGCAGTCCCGGGACAGGGTGGCAGACCCAGTACTTC. It is translated as CASSPGTGWQTQYF.

Regarding this clone: One end of the junction is discordant with germline, which a read error may explain. The gene calls are TRBV11-3 and TRBJ1-2; 12 bases are shared with TRBD1. The germline gives CDR1 SGHNT, CDR2 YENEEA. The CDR3 length is 14 residues. The DNA for the CDR3 is TGTGCCAGCAGCTTAACTGGGACAGGGGGCATTACGGACTTC. It encodes CASSLTGTGGITDF. The full variable domain, its missing parts supplied by reference TRBV11-3 and TRBJ1-2, is EAGVVQSPRYKIIEKKQPVAFWCNPISGHNTLYWYLQNLGQGPELLIRYENEEAVDDSQLPKDRFSAERLKGVDSTLKIQPAELGDSAVYLCASSLTGTGGITDFGSGTRLTVV.

The J gene is TRBJ1-5, the V gene TRBV6-5; 9 bases agree with TRBD1. The CDR3 spans 15 residues. Germline CDR1 and CDR2: MNHEY and SVGAGI. With V trimmed by 10 bases and J by 7 bases, 14 bases remained unmatched. CDR3 loop: CATRNTGQGRQPQHF. As DNA, the CDR3 is TGTGCCACCCGGAACACGGGACAGGGTAGGCAGCCCCAGCATTTT.

This clone is a singleton in its sample. This rearrangement joins TRBV3-1 (or the pseudogene TRBV3-2) to TRBJ2-7; D unresolved. Between the trimmed V and J ends, which lost 6 bases and 7 bases, there was a span of 16 bases. CDR1 and CDR2 from the germline V gene are LGHDT and YNNKEL (reference sequence). The CDR3 consists of 13 residues. The CDR3 nucleotides are TGTGCCAGCAGTCCTACGACTCTCTGGGAGCAGTACTTC. Amino acid sequence: CASSPTTLWEQYF.

This clone was counted a single time. The rearrangement links TRBV19 to TRBJ1-6; D may be TRBD1 (5 bases). The germline V gene has CDR1 LNHDA and CDR2 SQIVND (reference sequence). This CDR3 region has 15 residues. Trimming stripped 5 bases from V and 6 bases from J, with 14 bases between. The CDR3, as DNA: TGTGCCAGTAGTCAGGGTAGGTGGCCTAATTCACCCCTCCACTTT. As protein: CASSQGRWPNSPLHF.

This sequence joins TRBV7-9 and TRBJ1-6, with 8 nucleotides matching TRBD1. Germline values: CDR1 SEHNR, CDR2 FQNEAQ (reference sequence). This CDR3 is built from 17 residues. J gave up 7 bases and V 5 bases, and 13 bases lay outside the gene matches. Here the CDR3 reads CASSKLGGTGQNSPLHF. In DNA form, the CDR3 reads TGTGCCAGCAGCAAATTAGGCGGGACAGGTCAAAATTCACCCCTCCACTTT.

This clone has only a few counts. The genes are TRBV6-5 and TRBJ1-2; D not certain. The CDR3 sequence is 14 residues long. Germline CDR1 MNHEY, CDR2 SVGAGI. Trimming took 5 bases from V and 8 from J, leaving 18 bases between them. The CDR3 DNA reads TGTGCCAGCAGTCCCTCCCGGACTCGAAGCGGCTACACCTTC. It is translated as CASSPSRTRSGYTF.

This clone came up a few times. The chain uses TRBV29-1 and TRBJ2-2; D is undetermined. The CDR3 totals 15 residues. Germline V gene data show CDR1 as SQVTM and CDR2 as ANQGSEA. V lost 2 bases to trimming and J lost 0 bases, with 10 bases between them. The DNA of the CDR3 is TGCAGCGTTGAAAAGCCCCCCTCGAACACCGGGGAGCTGTTTTTT. This translates into CSVEKPPSNTGELFF.